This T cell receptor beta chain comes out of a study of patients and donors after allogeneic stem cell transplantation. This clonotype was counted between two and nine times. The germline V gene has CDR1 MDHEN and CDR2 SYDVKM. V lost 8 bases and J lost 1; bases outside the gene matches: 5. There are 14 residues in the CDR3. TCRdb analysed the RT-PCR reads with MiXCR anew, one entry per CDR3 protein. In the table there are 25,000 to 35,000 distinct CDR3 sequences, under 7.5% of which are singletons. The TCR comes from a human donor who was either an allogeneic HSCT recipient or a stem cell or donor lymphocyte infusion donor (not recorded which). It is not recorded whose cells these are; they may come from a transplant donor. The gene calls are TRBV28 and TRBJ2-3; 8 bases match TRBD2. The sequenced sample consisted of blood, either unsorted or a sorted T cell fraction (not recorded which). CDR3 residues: CASQRESRTDTQYF. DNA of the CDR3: TGTGCCAGCCAGCGGGAGAGTCGCACAGATACGCAGTATTTT.